The 21 T cell receptor beta chains presented below share a single source sample, sequenced in a study of CD8+ T cells in alopecia areata. Following extraction, RNA underwent reverse transcription to cDNA, which served as the sequencing template. Method: immunoSEQ multiplex PCR; TCRdb's copy keeps in-frame clones and lacks some. Of under 200,000 clones listed, about 60% are singletons. Treatment noted: oral pan-JAK inhibitor, 5-10 mg twice daily. The sample consisted of CD4+ T cells sorted from blood, taken at week 24, from a patient treated with tofacitinib. These receptors were obtained from a human donor with alopecia areata.

This clone was counted between two and nine times. The chain joins TRBV27 to TRBJ1-1; possibly TRBD1 for D (5 bases). This CDR3 is built from 14 residues. The V and J ends lost 5 bases and 5 bases respectively, with 15 bases between them. CDR1 MNHEY and CDR2 SMNVEV come from the germline V gene (reference sequence). The CDR3 here is CASSSVGRGTEAFF. The CDR3 nucleotides read TGTGCCAGCAGTAGTGTGGGGCGGGGGACTGAAGCTTTCTTT.

V and J are TRBV7-2 and TRBJ2-2; D gene ambiguous. Germline CDR1 SGHTA, CDR2 FQGNSA. Trimming pared 2 bases from V and 7 bases from J, leaving 11 bases between. The CDR3 extends over 14 amino acids. CDR3 loop: CASSLQARNGELFF. CDR3 coding DNA: TGTGCCAGCAGCTTACAAGCTAGGAACGGGGAGCTGTTTTTT.

In its sample, this clone was seen a few times. The V call is TRBV28, the J call TRBJ1-4; unclear D gene. The CDR3 runs 15 residues. V was cut by 5 bases and J by 5 bases, with 15 bases left in between. Per germline, CDR1 MDHEN and CDR2 SYDVKM. CDR3 loop: CASSPTAVLNEKLFF. Here the CDR3 DNA reads TGTGCCAGCAGTCCGACGGCAGTACTAAATGAAAAACTGTTTTTT.

The chain is built from TRBV13 and TRBJ1-2; D is possibly TRBD1 (5 bases). In germline, CDR1 is PRHDT, CDR2 FYEKMQ (reference sequence). This CDR3 has 13 residues. V gave up 6 bases and J gave up 5 bases, with 13 bases separating them. CDR3 sequence: CASRRQGNYGYTF. The CDR3 DNA reads TGTGCCAGCAGACGGCAGGGAAATTATGGCTACACCTTC. The entire variable domain, with the rest obtained from reference TRBV13 and TRBJ1-2, is as follows: AAGVIQSPRHLIKEKRETATLKCYPIPRHDTVYWYQQGPGQDPQFLISFYEKMQSDKGSIPDRFSAQQFSDYHSELNMSSLELGDSALYFCASRRQGNYGYTFGSGTRLTVV.

This clone has a handful of counts. The rearrangement links TRBV11-3 to TRBJ2-5, with D hard to call. Trimming took 6 bases from V and 5 from J, leaving 13 bases between them. The CDR3 spans 13 residues. Germline CDR1 is SGHNT and CDR2 is YENEEA. CDR3 in amino acids: CASSDTFGETQYF. The CDR3 DNA reads TGTGCCAGCAGTGACACTTTTGGGGAGACCCAGTACTTC.

This clone was counted between two and nine times. The gene calls are TRBV30 and TRBJ1-1; D is unclear. V dropped 0 bases and J dropped 5 bases, with 13 bases sitting between them. The CDR3 is 14 amino acids. Germline CDR1 is GTSNPN and CDR2 is SVGIG (reference sequence). The CDR3 region is CAWSVPASTTEAFF. CDR3 nucleotides: TGTGCCTGGAGTGTGCCGGCCAGTACGACTGAAGCTTTCTTT. Using reference TRBV30 and TRBJ1-1 for the parts outside the CDR3, the full variable domain is SQTIHQWPATLVQPVGSPLSLECTVEGTSNPNLYWYRQAAGRGLQLLFYSVGIGQISSEVPQNLSASRPQDRQFILSSKKLLLSDSGFYLCAWSVPASTTEAFFGQGTRLTVV.

The rearrangement joins TRBV27 to TRBJ1-6; perhaps TRBD1 as D (5 bases). Deletions cut 4 bases from V and 8 bases from J, with 12 bases between. This CDR3 spans 14 amino acids. The V gene's germline CDR1 is MNHEY and CDR2 SMNVEV (reference sequence). The CDR3 protein is CASSSRVWDSPLHF. The CDR3 DNA reads as TGTGCCAGCAGTTCCAGGGTTTGGGATTCACCCCTCCACTTT.

This clone was recorded many times. The V call is TRBV7-8, the J call TRBJ2-6, with D tentatively TRBD2 (6 bases). CDR1 and CDR2 from the germline V gene are SGHVS and FQNEAQ. This CDR3 has 18 residues. V lost 2 bases to trimming and J lost 0 bases, with 14 bases between them. The CDR3 DNA sequence: TGTGCCAGCAGCTTAAAAGGACGCGGGGCCTCTGGGGCCAACGTCCTGACTTTC. It translates to CASSLKGRGASGANVLTF.

This chain joins TRBV18 and TRBJ1-5; TRBD1 aligns across 10 bases. Germline V gene sequence: CDR1 KGHSH, CDR2 LQKENI. This CDR3 has 16 residues. V lost 1 base to trimming and J lost 6 bases; unmatched junction nucleotides: 6. CDR3 residues: CASSPLGTGAGQPQHF. CDR3 DNA sequence: TGTGCCAGCTCACCACTGGGGACAGGGGCGGGTCAGCCCCAGCATTTT.

V and J are TRBV7-8 and TRBJ2-7, with unresolved D. Trimming cost V 7 bases and J 0 bases, with 22 bases left between them. This CDR3 comprises 17 residues. Germline assignment: CDR1 SGHVS and CDR2 FQNEAQ. CDR3 sequence reads: CASNPVWARSTSYEQYF. CDR3 nucleotides: TGTGCCAGCAACCCCGTCTGGGCTCGGAGTACCTCCTACGAGCAGTACTTC.

This clone occurred a few times. V is TRBV5-1 and J is TRBJ2-7; no clear D gene. CDR1 SGHRS and CDR2 YFSETQ come from the germline V gene. Trimming left V 4 bases short and J 4 bases short, with 12 bases between. The CDR3 loop spans 13 amino acids. The CDR3: CASSRNPGYEQYF. The DNA of the CDR3 is TGCGCCAGCAGCCGAAATCCGGGTTACGAGCAGTACTTC.

The chain links TRBV11-3 to TRBJ1-2, with TRBD1 matching over 7 bases. The length of the CDR3 is 15 residues. J was trimmed by 2 bases and V by 0 bases; bases with no gene match: 3. Germline V lookup: CDR1 SGHNT, CDR2 YENEEA. The CDR3 spells CASSLDLQGNYGYTF. The DNA for the CDR3 is TGTGCCAGCAGCTTAGACCTACAGGGGAACTATGGCTACACCTTC.

This clone was detected a few times. This rearrangement joins TRBV6-5 to TRBJ2-5, with 10 bases lining up with TRBD2. CDR1 is MNHEY, CDR2 SVGAGI, per germline. This CDR3 is 16 amino acids long. The V segment lost 3 bases and the J segment 5 bases; nucleotides outside the gene matches: 9. The CDR3 spells CASSYGQRGGHETQYF. The CDR3 nucleotides read TGTGCCAGCAGTTATGGCCAGCGGGGGGGCCATGAGACCCAGTACTTC.

The CDR3 DNA reads as TGCAGCGTTGTAAGGGGACGCAGCACAGATACGCAGTATTTT. Its protein is CSVVRGRSTDTQYF. This chain links TRBV29-1 with TRBJ2-3; D is tentatively TRBD1 or TRBD2 (5 bases each). Deletions cut 4 bases from V and 0 bases from J, with 11 bases between. The CDR3 loop spans 14 amino acids. Germline CDR1 and CDR2: SQVTM and ANQGSEA.

The genes are TRBV25-1 and TRBJ2-6; TRBD1 matches at 8 bases. After removal of 6 bases from V and 16 bases from J, the junction contained 5 bases not matched to a gene. Germline CDR1 reads MGHDK; CDR2 reads SYGVNS. The CDR3 spans 11 residues. CDR3 bases: TGTGCCAGCAGGGAAGGACAGGGACTGACTTTC. Translating gives CASREGQGLTF.

The chain uses TRBV6-5 and TRBJ2-7; TRBD1 aligns across 7 bases. Germline CDR1 MNHEY, CDR2 SVGAGI. CDR3 length: 14 amino acids. Trimming took 2 bases from V and 2 from J; bases not matched to a gene: 3. DNA of the CDR3: TGTGCCAGCAGTTACGGTCAGGGGGCCTACGAGCAGTACTTC. It translates to CASSYGQGAYEQYF.

This clone has more than one count but fewer than ten. The rearrangement links TRBV7-2 to TRBJ2-2, with 7 bases aligning to TRBD1. V dropped 6 bases and J dropped 7; count of bases not matched to a gene: 5. CDR1 and CDR2 (germline): SGHTA, FQGNSA. The CDR3 spans 13 residues. CDR3 loop: CASRPTGVGELFF. CDR3 DNA sequence: TGTGCCAGCAGACCTACAGGGGTCGGGGAGCTGTTTTTT.

This chain uses TRBV5-1 with TRBJ1-6, with D possibly TRBD1 on 5 matching bases. The CDR3 sequence is 13 residues long. Germline V gene lookup returns CDR1 SGHRS and CDR2 YFSETQ. Trimming removed 7 bases from V and 11 bases from J, with 16 bases in between. The CDR3, as DNA: TGCGCCAGCGGGAGGGACGTCGGTACACCCCTCCACTTT. It yields the protein CASGRDVGTPLHF.

The V call is TRBV10-3, the J call TRBJ2-1, with D possibly being TRBD1 or TRBD2 (5 bases each). Germline CDR1 ENHRY, CDR2 SYGVKD. The V end was cut by 3 bases, the J end by 5 bases, with 11 bases between. The CDR3 is 14 residues long. The CDR3 loop reads CAISEEGRHNEQFF. CDR3 sequence (DNA): TGTGCCATCAGTGAAGAGGGGCGCCACAATGAGCAGTTCTTC.

This clone was seen once. The V and J genes are TRBV29-1 and TRBJ1-2; perhaps TRBD1 as D (6 bases). Germline loops: CDR1 SQVTM, CDR2 ANQGSEA. V lost 3 bases and J lost 7, with 15 bases in between. This CDR3 contains 13 residues. This CDR3 is CSVEGQGSSGYTF. The CDR3 DNA reads TGCAGCGTTGAGGGGCAGGGGAGTTCTGGCTACACCTTC.

This chain connects TRBV4-1 to TRBJ1-5; 9 bases fit TRBD1. The germline V gene encodes CDR1 MGHRA and CDR2 YSYEKL. Trimming removed 0 bases from V and 6 bases from J; junction bases left unmatched: 6. CDR3 length equals 16 residues. The CDR3 protein is CASSQEAGTGSQPQHF. CDR3 nucleotide sequence: TGCGCCAGCAGCCAAGAAGCGGGGACAGGGAGTCAGCCCCAGCATTTT.